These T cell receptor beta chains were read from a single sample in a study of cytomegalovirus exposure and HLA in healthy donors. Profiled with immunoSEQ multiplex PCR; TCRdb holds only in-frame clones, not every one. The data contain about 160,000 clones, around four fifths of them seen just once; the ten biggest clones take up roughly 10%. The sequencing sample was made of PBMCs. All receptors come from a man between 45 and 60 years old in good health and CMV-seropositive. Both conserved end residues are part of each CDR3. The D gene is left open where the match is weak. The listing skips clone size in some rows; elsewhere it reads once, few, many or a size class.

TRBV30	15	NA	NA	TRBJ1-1	CAWSVLSGRNTEAFF	TGTGCCTGGAGTGTATTGTCCGGTAGGAACACTGAAGCTTTCTTT
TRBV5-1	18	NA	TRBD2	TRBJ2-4	CASSLELAGGLAKNIQYF	TGCGCCAGCAGCTTGGAGCTCGCGGGGGGCCTAGCCAAAAACATTCAGTACTTC
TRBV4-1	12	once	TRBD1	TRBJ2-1	CASSQDRGQEFF	TGCGCCAGCAGCCAAGATCGTGGACAGGAGTTCTTC
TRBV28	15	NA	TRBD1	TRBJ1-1	CASSQLTGRNTEAFF	TGTGCCAGCAGTCAGTTGACAGGGCGGAACACTGAAGCTTTCTTT
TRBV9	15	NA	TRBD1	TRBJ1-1	CASSKSTGAGTEAFF	TGTGCCAGCAGTAAATCCACAGGGGCCGGAACTGAAGCTTTCTTT
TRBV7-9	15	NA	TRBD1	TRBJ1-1	CASSPMGQGLVEAFF	TGTGCCAGCAGCCCTATGGGACAGGGGCTAGTTGAAGCTTTCTTT
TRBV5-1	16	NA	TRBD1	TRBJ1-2	CASSLVPTGAGGVYTF	TGCGCCAGCAGCTTGGTACCGACAGGGGCGGGCGGTGTCTACACCTTC
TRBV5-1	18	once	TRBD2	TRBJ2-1	CASSLEQTSGSSYNEQFF	TGCGCCAGCAGCTTGGAGCAGACTAGCGGGAGCTCCTACAATGAGCAGTTCTTC
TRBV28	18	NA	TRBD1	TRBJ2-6	CASSPAGQGALRANVLTF	TGTGCCAGCAGTCCCGCGGGACAGGGGGCTCTGAGGGCCAACGTCCTGACTTTC
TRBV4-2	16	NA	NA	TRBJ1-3	CASSRTTGISGNTIYF	TGTGCCAGCAGCCGTACGACAGGTATCTCTGGAAACACCATATATTTT
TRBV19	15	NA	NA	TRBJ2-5	CASSPVGGAQETQYF	TGTGCCAGTAGTCCTGTAGGAGGGGCCCAAGAGACCCAGTACTTC
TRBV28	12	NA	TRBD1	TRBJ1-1	CASNPLDRGRSF	TGTGCCAGCAATCCCCTTGACAGGGGACGATCCTTT
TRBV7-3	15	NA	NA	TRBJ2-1	CASSAREYPHNEQFF	TGTGCCAGCAGCGCCCGGGAGTACCCTCACAATGAGCAGTTCTTC
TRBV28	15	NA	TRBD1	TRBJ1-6	CASSYTGAGNSPLHF	TGTGCCAGCAGCTATACAGGGGCCGGTAATTCACCCCTCCACTTT
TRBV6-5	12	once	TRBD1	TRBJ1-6	CASGGGSSPLHF	TGTGCCAGCGGAGGGGGCTCTTCACCCCTCCACTTT
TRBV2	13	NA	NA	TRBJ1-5	CASNEGGNQPQHF	TGTGCCAGCAACGAAGGGGGTAATCAGCCCCAGCATTTT
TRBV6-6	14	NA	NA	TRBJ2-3	CASSYSRVSDTQYF	TGTGCCAGCAGTTACTCGCGGGTCTCAGATACGCAGTATTTT
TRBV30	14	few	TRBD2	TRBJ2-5	CACDSGLEQETQYF	TGTGCCTGCGATAGCGGGCTTGAACAAGAGACCCAGTACTTC
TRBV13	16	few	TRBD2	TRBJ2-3	CASSLVVSGRGDTQYF	TGTGCCAGCAGCTTAGTGGTTAGCGGGAGAGGAGATACGCAGTATTTT
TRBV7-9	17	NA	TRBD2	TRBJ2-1	CASGLAGGGSSYNEQFF	TGTGCCTCGGGGCTAGCGGGGGGGGGCAGCTCCTACAATGAGCAGTTCTTC
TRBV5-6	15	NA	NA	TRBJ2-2	CASSLATTNTGELFF	TGTGCCAGCAGCTTGGCCACGACAAACACCGGGGAGCTGTTTTTT
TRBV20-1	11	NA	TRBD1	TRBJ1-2	CTTTQGAGYTF	TGCACCACTACCCAGGGGGCTGGCTACACCTTC
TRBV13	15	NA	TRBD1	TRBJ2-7	CASSPTGTGNYEQYF	TGTGCCAGCAGCCCAACCGGGACAGGGAACTACGAGCAGTACTTC
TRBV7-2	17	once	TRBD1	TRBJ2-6	CASSRRGQSSGANVLTF	TGTGCCAGCAGCCGCAGGGGGCAGAGCTCTGGGGCCAACGTCCTGACTTTC
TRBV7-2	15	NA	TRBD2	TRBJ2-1	CASSLVREEGFEQFF	TGTGCCAGCAGCTTAGTGCGGGAGGAAGGATTTGAGCAGTTCTTC
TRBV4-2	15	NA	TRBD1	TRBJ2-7	CASSQDRGLAYEQYF	TGTGCCAGCAGCCAAGACAGGGGGCTAGCCTACGAGCAGTACTTC
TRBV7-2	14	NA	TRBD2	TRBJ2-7	CASSLPGLELGLSF	TGTGCCAGCAGCTTACCGGGACTAGAGTTGGGGCTCTCCTTC
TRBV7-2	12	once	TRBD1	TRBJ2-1	CASSPTGEMEFF	TGTGCCAGCAGCCCGACAGGGGAGATGGAGTTCTTC
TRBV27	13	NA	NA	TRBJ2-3	CASSLRGLGTQYF	TGTGCCAGCAGTCTGCGGGGACTTGGTACGCAGTATTTT
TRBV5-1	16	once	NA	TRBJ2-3	CASSAGDDRYTDTQYF	TGCGCCAGCAGCGCCGGGGATGACCGATACACAGATACGCAGTATTTT
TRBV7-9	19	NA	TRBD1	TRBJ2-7	CASSIPRDSERSRLYEQYF	TGTGCCAGCAGCATACCCCGGGACAGTGAAAGATCCCGTCTCTACGAGCAGTACTTC
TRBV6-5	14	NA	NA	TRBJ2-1	CASNRASSYNEQFF	TGTGCCAGCAACCGAGCTAGCTCCTACAATGAGCAGTTCTTC
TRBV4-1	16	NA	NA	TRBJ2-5	CASSKGRGGWRETQYF	TGCGCCAGCAGCAAAGGGAGGGGGGGCTGGAGGGAGACCCAGTACTTC
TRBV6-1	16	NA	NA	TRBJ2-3	CASSEGSLPSTDTQYF	TGTGCCAGCAGTGAAGGCAGTCTCCCTAGCACAGATACGCAGTATTTT
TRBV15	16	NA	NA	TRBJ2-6	CATSQGGISGANVLTF	TGTGCCACCAGTCAGGGGGGAATCTCTGGGGCCAACGTCCTGACTTTC
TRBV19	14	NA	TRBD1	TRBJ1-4	CASRATGEGEKLFF	TGTGCCAGTAGGGCTACAGGGGAAGGTGAAAAACTGTTTTTT
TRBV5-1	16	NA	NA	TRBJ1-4	CASSFGAGNTNEKLFF	TGCGCCAGCAGCTTCGGAGCAGGGAACACTAATGAAAAACTGTTTTTT
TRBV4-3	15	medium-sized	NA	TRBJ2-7	CASSQDQGSSYEQYF	TGCGCCAGCAGCCAAGACCAGGGGAGCTCCTACGAGCAGTACTTC
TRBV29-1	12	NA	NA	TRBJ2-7	CSVEASGHEQYF	TGCAGCGTTGAAGCATCAGGCCACGAGCAGTACTTC
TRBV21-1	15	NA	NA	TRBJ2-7	CASSRGSGNSYEQYF	TGTGCCAGCAGCAGGGGTAGCGGGAACTCCTACGAGCAGTACTTC
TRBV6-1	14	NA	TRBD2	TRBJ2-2	CASGIAGNTGELFF	TGTGCCAGCGGGATAGCGGGGAACACCGGGGAGCTGTTTTTT
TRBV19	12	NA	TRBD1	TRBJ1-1	CAAGQGNTEAFF	TGTGCCGCAGGACAGGGGAACACTGAAGCTTTCTTT
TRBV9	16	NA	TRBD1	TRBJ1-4	CASSVGLQGAGEKLFF	TGTGCCAGCAGCGTGGGTCTACAGGGGGCAGGTGAAAAACTGTTTTTT
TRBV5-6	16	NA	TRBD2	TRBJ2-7	CASSLYGGLAGGEQYF	TGTGCCAGCAGCTTGTATGGCGGACTAGCGGGAGGCGAGCAGTACTTC
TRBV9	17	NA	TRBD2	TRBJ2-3	CASSVPGLAESTDTQYF	TGTGCCAGCAGCGTACCGGGACTAGCGGAAAGCACAGATACGCAGTATTTT
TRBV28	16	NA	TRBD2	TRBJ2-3	CASSLPGLAVQDTQYF	TGTGCCAGCAGCTTACCGGGACTAGCGGTCCAGGATACGCAGTATTTT
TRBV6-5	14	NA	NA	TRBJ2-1	CASSYSSGYNEQFF	TGTGCCAGCAGTTACTCATCCGGGTACAATGAGCAGTTCTTC
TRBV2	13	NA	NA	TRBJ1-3	CASLQGNGNTIYF	TGTGCCAGCCTACAGGGAAATGGAAACACCATATATTTT
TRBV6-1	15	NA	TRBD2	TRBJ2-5	CASSSTSSGKETQYF	TGTGCCAGCAGTTCCACCTCTAGCGGGAAAGAGACCCAGTACTTC
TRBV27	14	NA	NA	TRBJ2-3	CASSFSAVPDTQYF	TGTGCCAGCAGTTTTTCTGCAGTACCAGATACGCAGTATTTT
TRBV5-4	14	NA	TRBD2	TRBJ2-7	CASSLGLATYEQYF	TGTGCCAGCAGCCTGGGACTAGCAACCTACGAGCAGTACTTC
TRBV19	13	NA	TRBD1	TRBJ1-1	CASFHRGSTEAFF	TGTGCCAGTTTCCACAGGGGGAGTACTGAAGCTTTCTTT
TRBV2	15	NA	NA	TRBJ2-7	CASSEALASSYEQYF	TGTGCCAGCAGTGAAGCGTTAGCGAGCTCCTACGAGCAGTACTTC
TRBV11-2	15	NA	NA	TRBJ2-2	CASIPGFSNTGELFF	TGTGCCAGCATCCCTGGCTTCTCGAACACCGGGGAGCTGTTTTTT